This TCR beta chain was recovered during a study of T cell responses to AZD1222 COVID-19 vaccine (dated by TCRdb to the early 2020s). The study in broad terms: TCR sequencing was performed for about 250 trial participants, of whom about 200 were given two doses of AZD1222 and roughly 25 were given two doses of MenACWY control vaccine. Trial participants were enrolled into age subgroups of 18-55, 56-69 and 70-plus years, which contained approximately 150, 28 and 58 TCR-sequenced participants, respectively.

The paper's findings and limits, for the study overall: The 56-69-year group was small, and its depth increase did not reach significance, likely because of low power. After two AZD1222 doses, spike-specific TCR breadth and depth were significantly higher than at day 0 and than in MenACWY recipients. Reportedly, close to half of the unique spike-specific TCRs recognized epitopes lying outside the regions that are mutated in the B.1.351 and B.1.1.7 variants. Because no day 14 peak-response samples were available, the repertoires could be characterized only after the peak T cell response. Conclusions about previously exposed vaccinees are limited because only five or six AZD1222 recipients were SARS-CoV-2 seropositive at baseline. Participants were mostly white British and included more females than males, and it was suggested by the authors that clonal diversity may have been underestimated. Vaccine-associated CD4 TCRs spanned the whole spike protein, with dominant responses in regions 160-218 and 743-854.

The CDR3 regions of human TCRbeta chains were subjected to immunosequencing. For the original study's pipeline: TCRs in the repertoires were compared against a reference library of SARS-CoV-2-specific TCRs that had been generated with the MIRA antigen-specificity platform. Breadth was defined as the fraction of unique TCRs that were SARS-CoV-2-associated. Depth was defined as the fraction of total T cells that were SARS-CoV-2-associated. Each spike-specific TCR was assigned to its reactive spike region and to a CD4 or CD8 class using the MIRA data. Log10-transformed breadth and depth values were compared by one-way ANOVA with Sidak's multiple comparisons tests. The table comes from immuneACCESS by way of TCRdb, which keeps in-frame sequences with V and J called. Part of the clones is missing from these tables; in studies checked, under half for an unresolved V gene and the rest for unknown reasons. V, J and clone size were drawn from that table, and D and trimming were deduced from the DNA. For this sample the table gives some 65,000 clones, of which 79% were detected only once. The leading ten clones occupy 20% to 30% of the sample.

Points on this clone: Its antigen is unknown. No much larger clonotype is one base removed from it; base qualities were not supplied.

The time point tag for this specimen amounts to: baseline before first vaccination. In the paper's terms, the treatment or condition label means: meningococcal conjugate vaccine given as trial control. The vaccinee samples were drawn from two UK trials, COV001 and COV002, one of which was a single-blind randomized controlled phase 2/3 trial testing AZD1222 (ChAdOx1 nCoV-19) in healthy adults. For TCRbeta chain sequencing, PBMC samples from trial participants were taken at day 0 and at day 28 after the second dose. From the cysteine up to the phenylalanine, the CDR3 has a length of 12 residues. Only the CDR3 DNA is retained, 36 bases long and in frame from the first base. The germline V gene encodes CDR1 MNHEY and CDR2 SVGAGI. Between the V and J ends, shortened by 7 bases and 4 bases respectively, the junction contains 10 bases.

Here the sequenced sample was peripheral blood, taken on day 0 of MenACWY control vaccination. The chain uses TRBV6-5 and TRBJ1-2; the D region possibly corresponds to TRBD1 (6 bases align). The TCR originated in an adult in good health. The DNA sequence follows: TGTGCCAGCACCCGGACAGTCTATGGCTACACCTTC. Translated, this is CASTRTVYGYTF.